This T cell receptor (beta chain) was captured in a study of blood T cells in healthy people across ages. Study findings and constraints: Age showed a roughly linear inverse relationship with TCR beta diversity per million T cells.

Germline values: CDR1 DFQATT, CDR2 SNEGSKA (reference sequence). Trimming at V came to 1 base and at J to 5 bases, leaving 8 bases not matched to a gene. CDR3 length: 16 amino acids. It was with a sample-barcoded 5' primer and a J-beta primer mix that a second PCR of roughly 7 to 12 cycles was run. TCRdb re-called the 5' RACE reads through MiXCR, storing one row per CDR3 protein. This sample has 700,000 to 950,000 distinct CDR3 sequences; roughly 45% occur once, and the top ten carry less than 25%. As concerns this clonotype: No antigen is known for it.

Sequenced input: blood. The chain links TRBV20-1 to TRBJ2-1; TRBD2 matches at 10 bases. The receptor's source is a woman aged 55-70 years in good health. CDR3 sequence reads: CSARGSSGGAHNEQFF. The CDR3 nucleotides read TGCAGTGCTAGAGGGTCTAGCGGGGGAGCCCACAATGAGCAGTTCTTC.